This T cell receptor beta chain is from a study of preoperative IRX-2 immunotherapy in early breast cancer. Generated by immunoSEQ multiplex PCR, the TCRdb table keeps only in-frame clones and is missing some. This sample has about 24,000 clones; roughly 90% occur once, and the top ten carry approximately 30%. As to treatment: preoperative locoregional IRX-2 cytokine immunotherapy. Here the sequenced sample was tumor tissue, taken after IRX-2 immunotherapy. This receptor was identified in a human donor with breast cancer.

The CDR3 is CASSGDRGYQETQYF. As DNA, the CDR3 is TGTGCCAGCAGTGGGGACAGGGGGTACCAAGAGACCCAGTACTTC. The rearrangement uses TRBV6-1 and TRBJ2-5, with 11 bases matching TRBD1. Per the germline V gene, CDR1 is MNHNS and CDR2 is SASEGT. The CDR3 is 15 residues long. With 4 bases clipped from V and 0 bases from J, the junction kept 1 base outside the gene matches.